This TCR beta chain comes out of a study of blood T cell repertoires in COVID-19. About the research overall: COVID-19 samples collected from the United States, Italy and Spain covered acute and convalescent phases. In each case, the material was cDNA or gDNA derived from T cells, B-cell-depleted T cells, or PBMCs.

Per the authors' pipeline: Reference gene primer amplification gave estimated nucleated cell counts. Only in-frame clones appear in the TCRdb table, and some are missing; sequencing was by immunoSEQ multiplex PCR. The DNA gave D and trimming, while V, J and clone size come from that table. Here the sample spans about 250,000 clones, about 89% being singletons. Sequencing was done on a sample of peripheral blood. This TCR was sampled from a woman aged 55-69 years who had recovered from COVID-19.

This CDR3 reads CATSRMTEQETQYF. CDR3 in DNA: TGTGCCACCAGCAGAATGACAGAACAAGAGACCCAGTACTTC. This chain uses TRBV15 with TRBJ2-5, with D possibly matching TRBD1 (5 bases). The CDR3 length is 14 residues. V was clipped by 2 bases and J by 2 bases, with 9 bases between them. CDR1 and CDR2 from the germline V gene are LNHNV and YYDKDF (reference sequence).